The present T cell receptor (beta chain) was sequenced within a study of neoadjuvant nivolumab and ipilimumab in lung cancer (dated by TCRdb to 2018 to 2020). With regard to the full study: Nivolumab was administered intravenously at 3 mg/kg on days 1, 15 and 29, and in the combination arm ipilimumab 1 mg/kg was added on day 1 only. TCR repertoires were compared between pretherapy (baseline) peripheral blood and tumors resected at surgery after neoadjuvant immune checkpoint blockade. For each study arm, the primary endpoint of the trial was the rate of major pathologic response (MPR) in the intention-to-treat population. Matched pretherapy and resected tumor pairs were analyzed for seven patients, of whom four received nivolumab and three received nivolumab plus ipilimumab. Of the 45 or so patients with operable NSCLC treated in the trial, some 23 were randomized to nivolumab monotherapy and roughly 20 to nivolumab plus ipilimumab. Study-wide findings and limitations: TCR sequencing was performed in a small number of samples. From pretherapy to surgery, increases in tumor T-cell richness and clonality were observed in three of three dual-therapy tumors but in only two of four nivolumab-treated tumors. No significant correlation was found between TCR clonality and pathologic tumor regression, and only one major-pathologic-response sample was available for the clonality analysis. Resected tumors had greater TCR richness and clonality than tumor-adjacent uninvolved lung, and increases were observed in more dual-therapy-treated tumors. Pretherapy blood TCR richness correlated positively with richness in tumors resected after neoadjuvant therapy (Spearman R of about 0.8).

According to the study, the label for this sample's time point signals: pretherapy, before neoadjuvant immune checkpoint inhibitors. The samples were obtained from NEOSTAR, a phase 2 randomized trial that tested neoadjuvant nivolumab or nivolumab plus ipilimumab, followed by surgery, in operable NSCLC. Comment on this clone: Its antigen is currently not known. There are no base qualities to consult, and no much larger clone falls within one base.

Reading the germline V gene gives CDR1 MDHEN and CDR2 SYDVKM. V is clipped by 2 bases and J by 3 bases, and the sequence between their germline boundaries is 12 bases long. The cysteine opens and the phenylalanine closes a CDR3 of 15 amino acids. Here the CDR3 DNA is all that survives: 45 bases in frame from base 1. The library was obtained by the immunoSEQ multiplex PCR assay. The authors processed their data as follows. Repertoires were summarized by richness and clonality, and significantly expanded and contracted clones were identified between pre- and post-therapy samples. Drawn from immuneACCESS, this table holds only the in-frame rearrangements with V and J called that TCRdb kept. Clones are partly lost; checked studies trace under half to an unresolved V gene and leave the rest unexplained. For V, J and clone size, that table is used; D and trimming come from the DNA. This sample comprises approximately 26,000 clones, around 80% of them detected only once. The ten most abundant clones make up around 6.1% of the sample.

The V and J genes are TRBV28 and TRBJ2-3; the D gene is possibly TRBD1, with 7 bases matching. This clonotype was obtained from an adult with non-small cell lung cancer. Sequenced material: peripheral blood, taken before neoadjuvant nivolumab, alone or with ipilimumab. Read as DNA, the sequence is TGTGCCAGCAGTTTAGCAGGGGGGAGGACAGATACGCAGTATTTT. This yields the protein CASSLAGGRTDTQYF.